Following are 14 T cell receptor beta chains from one sample sequenced in a study of blood T cell repertoires in COVID-19. The assay was immunoSEQ multiplex PCR, and TCRdb's table has in-frame clones only and misses some. Here the sample spans 15,000 to 20,000 clones, nearly 90% being singletons. Sequences were obtained from peripheral blood. All receptors derive from a human donor in a cohort sampled during active COVID-19.

The V and J genes are TRBV11-2 and TRBJ2-6; TRBD1 is a possible D gene (5 bases). Trimming removed 2 bases from V and 1 base from J, with 6 bases in between. The CDR3 spans 15 residues. Germline V gives CDR1 SGHAT, CDR2 FQNNGV. This CDR3 reads CASSLQGSGANVLTF. The CDR3 nucleotides read TGTGCCAGCAGCTTACAGGGATCTGGGGCCAACGTCCTGACTTTC.

A single count supports this clone. The chain joins TRBV28 to TRBJ2-5; 12 bases fit TRBD1. CDR1 and CDR2 from the germline V gene are MDHEN and SYDVKM. This CDR3 comprises 17 residues. The V and J ends lost 5 bases and 5 bases, in that order; junction bases with no gene match: 12. CDR3 DNA: TGTGCCAGCAGTCCTTCCGGGACAGGGGGCGGTGGGGAGACCCAGTACTTC. Protein sequence: CASSPSGTGGGGETQYF.

Concerning this clone itself: The junction differs from germline at one of its ends, possibly a read error. This chain links TRBV3-1 (or the pseudogene TRBV3-2) with TRBJ2-3; the D gene is possibly TRBD2 (6 bases). The CDR3 is 11 residues long. The germline gives CDR1 LGHDT, CDR2 YNNKEL (reference sequence). CDR3 DNA: TGTGCCGCCGCCGGGGGTTCGGAGCTTGATTTT. It encodes CAAAGGSELDF.

V is TRBV10-1 and J is TRBJ2-1, with D tentatively TRBD1 (6 bases). Germline values: CDR1 WNHNN, CDR2 SYGVQD (reference sequence). CDR3 length: 17 amino acids. With 0 bases removed from V and 0 bases from J, the gap between germline ends came to 12 bases. The chain's CDR3 is CASSESRQESSYNEQFF. The CDR3 bases are TGCGCCAGCAGTGAGTCGCGACAGGAGAGCTCCTACAATGAGCAGTTCTTC.

V is TRBV5-1 and J is TRBJ2-7; TRBD2 agrees at 11 bases. Per germline, CDR1 SGHRS and CDR2 YFSETQ. The length of the CDR3 is 14 residues. Trimming removed 4 bases from V and 3 bases from J; junction bases left unmatched: 3. In nucleotides, the CDR3 is TGCGCCAGCAGCATGACTAGCGGGAACTACGAGCAGTACTTC. Its protein is CASSMTSGNYEQYF.

The chain has TRBV11-3 and TRBJ2-1, with 8 bases matching TRBD2. CDR1 and CDR2 (germline): SGHNT, YENEEA. This CDR3 comprises 14 residues. The V and J ends lost 5 bases and 7 bases, in that order; junction bases with no gene match: 7. As DNA, the CDR3 is TGTGCCAGCAGCATTAGCGGGATTAGTAATGAGCAGTTCTTC. Translated, it gives CASSISGISNEQFF.

The rearrangement uses TRBV28 and TRBJ2-1; 11 bases are a match to TRBD2. This CDR3 contains 14 residues. Trimming at V came to 6 bases and at J to 8 bases, leaving 6 bases not matched to a gene. CDR1 is MDHEN, CDR2 SYDVKM, per germline. The CDR3 here is CASRLLAGVHEQFF. The CDR3 bases are TGTGCCAGCAGGCTACTAGCGGGAGTGCATGAGCAGTTCTTC. Based on the CDR3 plus reference TRBV28 and TRBJ2-1, the full variable domain is DVKVTQSSRYLVKRTGEKVFLECVQDMDHENMFWYRQDPGLGLRLIYFSYDVKMKEKGDIPEGYSVSREKKERFSLILESASTNQTSMYLCASRLLAGVHEQFFGPGTRLTVL.

The chain carries TRBV12-5 and TRBJ1-2, with D perhaps TRBD1 (6 bases). The V end was cut by 6 bases, the J end by 2 bases, with 10 bases between. The CDR3 spans 13 residues. Germline loops: CDR1 LGHNT, CDR2 FRNRAP. DNA for the CDR3: TGTGCTAGTGGCCGAGACAGGAACTATGGCTACACCTTC. It encodes CASGRDRNYGYTF.

J is TRBJ1-1 and V is TRBV4-1; D is unclear. Trimming pared 0 bases from V and 0 bases from J, leaving 5 bases between. Germline CDR1 is MGHRA and CDR2 is YSYEKL. This CDR3 is built from 14 residues. The CDR3 DNA is TGCGCCAGCAGCCAAGATTCAGTGAACACTGAAGCTTTCTTT. Translated: CASSQDSVNTEAFF.

This clone was seen only once. The rearrangement links TRBV9 to TRBJ1-2; 10 nucleotides agree with TRBD1. The J segment lost 0 bases and the V segment lost 3 bases, leaving 8 bases of the junction unmatched. Germline assignment: CDR1 SGDLS and CDR2 YYNGEE. The CDR3 has 17 residues. The CDR3 DNA is TGTGCCAGCAGCGCGGGACAGGGGAGGGGAACTAACTATGGCTACACCTTC. Translating gives CASSAGQGRGTNYGYTF.

This sequence joins TRBV29-1 and TRBJ2-7; D is unclear. V gave up 2 bases and J gave up 2 bases, with 7 bases separating them. The germline V gene encodes CDR1 SQVTM and CDR2 ANQGSEA. The CDR3 runs to 12 residues. DNA for the CDR3: TGCAGCGTTGAAACTCCAACCTACGAGCAGTACTTC. Residues: CSVETPTYEQYF.

The genes are TRBV18 and TRBJ2-7; 9 bases line up with TRBD1. V was clipped by 3 bases and J by 5 bases; unmatched bases: 8. Germline values: CDR1 KGHSH, CDR2 LQKENI. CDR3 length: 15 amino acids. The CDR3 sequence: CASSPLDRGIDEQYF. The CDR3 nucleotides read TGTGCCAGCTCACCCCTGGACAGGGGAATCGACGAGCAGTACTTC.

The chain carries TRBV29-1 and TRBJ2-7, with D hard to call. CDR3 length: 11 amino acids. V lost 1 base and J 4 bases, leaving 5 bases between the germline ends. Looked up from germline, CDR1 is SQVTM and CDR2 is ANQGSEA. The CDR3 coding sequence is TGCAGCGTTGAAGGTCCGTACGAGCAGTACTTC. It encodes CSVEGPYEQYF.

The chain couples TRBV7-3 to TRBJ2-2; D remains unclear. The CDR3 runs to 13 residues. From germline, CDR1 is SGHTA and CDR2 FQGTGA. Trimming stripped 1 base from V and 6 bases from J, with 6 bases between. CDR3 in DNA: TGTGCCAGCAGCTTAAACAGAGCCGGGGAGCTGTTTTTT. The encoded protein is CASSLNRAGELFF.